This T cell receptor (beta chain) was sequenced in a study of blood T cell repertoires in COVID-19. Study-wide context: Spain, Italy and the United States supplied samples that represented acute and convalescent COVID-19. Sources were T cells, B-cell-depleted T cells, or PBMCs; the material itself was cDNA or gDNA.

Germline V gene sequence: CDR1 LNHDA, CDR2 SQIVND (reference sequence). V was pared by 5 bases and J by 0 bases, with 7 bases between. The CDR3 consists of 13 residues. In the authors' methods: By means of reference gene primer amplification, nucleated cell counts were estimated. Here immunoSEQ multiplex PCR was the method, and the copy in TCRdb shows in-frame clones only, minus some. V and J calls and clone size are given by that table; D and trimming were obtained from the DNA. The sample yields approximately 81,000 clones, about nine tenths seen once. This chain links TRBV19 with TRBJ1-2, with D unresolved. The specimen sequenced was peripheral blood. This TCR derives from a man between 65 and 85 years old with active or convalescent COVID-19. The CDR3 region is CASSPRTNYGYTF. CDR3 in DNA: TGTGCCAGTAGTCCCAGGACTAACTATGGCTACACCTTC.